This TCR beta chain derives from a study of beta chain features in type 1 diabetes. Study summary: No age, gender or cell yield differences were seen between patients and healthy donors.

This clone was seen a handful of times. Expressed TCRB transcripts were sequenced because the entire RNA isolate underwent reverse transcription. The protocol was immunoSEQ multiplex PCR, while the TCRdb copy is restricted to in-frame clones and leaves out a portion. The table records about 220,000 clones, roughly a tenth of them present only once. The receptor was derived from a man between 18 and 35 years old in good health. Sequenced: central memory CD4+ T cells from blood.

In nucleotides, the CDR3 is TGCAGTGCTAGATATTCCTACGAGCAGTACTTC. Its translation is CSARYSYEQYF. The chain recombines TRBV20-1 with TRBJ2-7; unclear D gene. With 2 bases removed from V and 1 base from J, the gap between germline ends came to 3 bases. CDR1 is DFQATT, CDR2 SNEGSKA, per germline (reference sequence). The CDR3 is 11 amino acids.